The source of this T cell receptor (beta chain) is a study of cytomegalovirus exposure and HLA in healthy donors. Study-wide context: A subsequent analysis reported that the roughly 120 validation repertoires were produced on the same platform that had also been used for the roughly 700 first-cohort repertoires.

Broader study findings: In vitro experiments confirmed that three CMV-associated chains were specific for CMV antigens. The classifier reportedly diagnosed cytomegalovirus status with high sensitivity and specificity. A list of 164 TCR beta chains associated with cytomegalovirus was given.

In the case of this clone: Its antigen remains unidentified.

Clones were read by immunoSEQ multiplex PCR, and TCRdb kept only the in-frame ones, dropping some. The data hold 110,000 or so clones, with about 85% observed a single time. The germline V and J ends were trimmed by 6 bases and 5 bases, with 28 bases remaining between them. The CDR3 is made up of 19 amino acids. The germline CDR1 and CDR2 sequences are SGHNT and YENEEA. Sequencing used PBMCs. V gene TRBV11-3 combines with J gene TRBJ1-4, with D possibly TRBD1 on 5 matching bases. This clonotype originated in a woman aged 18-30 years in good health and CMV-seronegative. The chain's CDR3 is CASSSPGQGICHLNEKLFF. The CDR3, as DNA: TGTGCCAGCAGTTCTCCCGGCCAGGGAATCTGTCACTTAAATGAAAAACTGTTTTTT.